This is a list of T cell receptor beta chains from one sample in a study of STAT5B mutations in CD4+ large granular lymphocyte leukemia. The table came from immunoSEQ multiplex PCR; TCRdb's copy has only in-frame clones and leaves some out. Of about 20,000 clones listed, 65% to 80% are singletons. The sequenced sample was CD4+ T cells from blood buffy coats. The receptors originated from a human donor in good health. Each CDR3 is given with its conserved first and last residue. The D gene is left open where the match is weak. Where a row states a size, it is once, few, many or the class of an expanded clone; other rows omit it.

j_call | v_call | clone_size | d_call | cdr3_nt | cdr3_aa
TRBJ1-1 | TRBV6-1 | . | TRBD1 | TGTGCCAGCAGTGAAGCGGGGACAGGGGGCAGGACTGAAGCTTTCTTT | CASSEAGTGGRTEAFF
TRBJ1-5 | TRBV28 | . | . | TGTGCCAGCACCAGAGGGGGAGCCCAAAATCAGCCCCAGCATTTT | CASTRGGAQNQPQHF
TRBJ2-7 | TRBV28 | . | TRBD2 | TGTGCCAGCAGCCTCACTAGCGCATACGAGCAGTACTTC | CASSLTSAYEQYF
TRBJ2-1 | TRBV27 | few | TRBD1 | TGTGCCAGCAGCCGCGGACAGGGGTCAAACAATGAGCAGTTCTTC | CASSRGQGSNNEQFF
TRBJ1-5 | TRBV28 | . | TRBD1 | TGTGCCAGCAGTAGACAGGGGCGGATTAGTGGCAATCAGCCCCAGCATTTT | CASSRQGRISGNQPQHF
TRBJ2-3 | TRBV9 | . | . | TGTGCCAGCAGCGGGACCCTAGGGTACACAGATACGCAGTATTTT | CASSGTLGYTDTQYF
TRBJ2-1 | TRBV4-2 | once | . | TGTGCCAGCAGCCAAGAAGGGGGGAGGGCCACCAATGAGCAGTTCTTC | CASSQEGGRATNEQFF
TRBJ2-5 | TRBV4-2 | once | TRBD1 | TGTGCCAGCAGCCATCGGGACAGGGGGTCGGAGACCCAGTACTTC | CASSHRDRGSETQYF
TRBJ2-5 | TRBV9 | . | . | TGTGCCAGCAGCGCGGAGGGACTTCTACAAGAGACCCAGTACTTC | CASSAEGLLQETQYF
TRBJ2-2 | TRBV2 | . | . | TGTGCCAGCAGTCCCAGACTTGATCTCTCACTATCCACCGGGGAGCTGTTTTTT | CASSPRLDLSLSTGELFF
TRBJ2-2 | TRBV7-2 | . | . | TGTGCCAGCAGCCGACGCGGACAGGGAGGGGGATTCACCGGGGAGCTGTTTTTT | CASSRRGQGGGFTGELFF
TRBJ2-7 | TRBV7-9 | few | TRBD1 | TGTGCCAGCAGCTTATGGGGGACAGGGACCTACGAGCAGTACTTC | CASSLWGTGTYEQYF
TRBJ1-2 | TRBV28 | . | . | TGTGCCAGCAGCAAAATCGGACAGATCTATGGCTACACCTTC | CASSKIGQIYGYTF
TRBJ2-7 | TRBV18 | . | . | TGTGCCAGCTCACCATCTAAAGGCCAGCCCTACGAGCAGTACTTC | CASSPSKGQPYEQYF
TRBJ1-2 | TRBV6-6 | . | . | TGTGCCAGCACCAACGGGATCGGGAACTATGGCTACACCTTC | CASTNGIGNYGYTF
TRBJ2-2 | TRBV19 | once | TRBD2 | TGTGCCAGTAGTATACAGGGCCTAGCGGGGACTGTGAACACCGGGGAGCTGTTTTTT | CASSIQGLAGTVNTGELFF
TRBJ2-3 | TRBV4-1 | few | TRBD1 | TGCGCCAGCAGCCAAGAAGCAGGGGGCAGATCGCAGTATTTT | CASSQEAGGRSQYF
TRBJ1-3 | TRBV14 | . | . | TGTGCCAGCAGCATCGGGGGGCAGATGGGAAACACCATATATTTT | CASSIGGQMGNTIYF
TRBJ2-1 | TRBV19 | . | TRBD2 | TGTGCCAGTAGTAGCGGGGGGAGAGATGAGCAGTTCTTC | CASSSGGRDEQFF
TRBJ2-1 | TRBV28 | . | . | TGTGCCAGCAGTTCCCTACGGTCGAGCTGGTACAATGAGCAGTTCTTC | CASSSLRSSWYNEQFF
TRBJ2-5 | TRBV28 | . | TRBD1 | TGTGCCAGCAGTTTACCAGGGGGCAATGGAGAGACCCAGTACTTC | CASSLPGGNGETQYF
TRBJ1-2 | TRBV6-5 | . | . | TGTGCCAGCAGTTACTCGAGAGGGGGCTATGGCTACACCTTC | CASSYSRGGYGYTF
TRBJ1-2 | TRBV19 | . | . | TGTGCCAGTAGTATAGTGGGAGGCAGGGGCCACAACTATGGCTACACCTTC | CASSIVGGRGHNYGYTF
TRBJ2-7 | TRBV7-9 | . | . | TGTGCCAGCAGCTTAGCTAGCCGGGTCGGAGAGCAGTACTTC | CASSLASRVGEQYF
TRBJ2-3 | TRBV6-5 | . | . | TGTGCCAGCAGTTACTCAACGGTCACAGATACGCAGTATTTT | CASSYSTVTDTQYF
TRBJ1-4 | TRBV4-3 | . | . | TGCGCCAGCAGCGACTTGACACTTCCCACCGGGAGGCTGTTTTTT | CASSDLTLPTGRLFF
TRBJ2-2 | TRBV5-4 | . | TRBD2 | TGTGCCAGCAGTGCGGGGGGGCGAGTCACCGGGGAGCTGTTTTTT | CASSAGGRVTGELFF
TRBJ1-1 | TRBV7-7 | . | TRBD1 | TGTGCCAGCAGTAAGACAGGGGACACTGAAGCTTTCTTT | CASSKTGDTEAFF
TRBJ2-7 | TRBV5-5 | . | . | TGTGCCAGCAGCTTGGGGGGCGGACTCAAGTCCGAGCAGTACTTC | CASSLGGGLKSEQYF
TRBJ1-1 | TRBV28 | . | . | TGTGCCAGCAGGAGACGACAGTGGAGCACTGAAGCTTTCTTT | CASRRRQWSTEAFF
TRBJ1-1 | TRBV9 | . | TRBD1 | TGTGCCAGCAGCGTAGTTCAGGGGGCGGTGAACACTGAAGCTTTCTTT | CASSVVQGAVNTEAFF
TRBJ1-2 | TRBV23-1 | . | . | TGCGCCAGCAGTCGGCGGTCCTATGGCTACACCTTC | CASSRRSYGYTF
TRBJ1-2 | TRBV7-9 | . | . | TGTGCCAGCAGCCCGACAGGAAACTATGGCTACACCTTC | CASSPTGNYGYTF